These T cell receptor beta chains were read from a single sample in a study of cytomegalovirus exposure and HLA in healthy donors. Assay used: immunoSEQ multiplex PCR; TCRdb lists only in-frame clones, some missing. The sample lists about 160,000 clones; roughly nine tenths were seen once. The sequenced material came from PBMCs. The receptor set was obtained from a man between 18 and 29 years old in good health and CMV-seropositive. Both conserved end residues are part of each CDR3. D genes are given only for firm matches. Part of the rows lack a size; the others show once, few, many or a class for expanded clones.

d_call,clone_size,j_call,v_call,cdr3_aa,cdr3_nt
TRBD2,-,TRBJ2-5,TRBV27,CASSPGLAYPETQYF,TGTGCCAGCAGTCCAGGACTAGCCTATCCTGAGACCCAGTACTTC
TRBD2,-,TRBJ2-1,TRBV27,CASSLFTGETSGKSSYNEQFF,TGTGCCAGCAGTTTATTCACGGGTGAGACTAGCGGTAAGAGCTCCTACAATGAGCAGTTCTTC
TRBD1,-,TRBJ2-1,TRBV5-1,CASSLTGTGRFF,TGCGCCAGCAGCTTGACCGGGACAGGCCGGTTCTTC
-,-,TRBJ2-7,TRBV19,CATSGGPGYEQYF,TGTGCCACCTCCGGTGGGCCTGGATACGAGCAGTACTTC
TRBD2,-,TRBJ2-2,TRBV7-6,CASSAGLAGGGGELFF,TGTGCCAGCAGCGCCGGACTAGCGGGAGGAGGCGGGGAGCTGTTTTTT
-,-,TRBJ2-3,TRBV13,CASDTRGTDTQYF,TGTGCCAGCGATACGAGAGGCACAGATACGCAGTATTTT
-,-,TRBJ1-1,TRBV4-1,CASSQDGGAEAFF,TGCGCCAGCAGCCAAGACGGGGGGGCTGAAGCTTTCTTT
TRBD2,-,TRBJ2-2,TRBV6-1,CASSEPTSGRAVAGELFF,TGTGCCAGCAGTGAACCGACTAGCGGGAGGGCCGTTGCCGGGGAGCTGTTTTTT
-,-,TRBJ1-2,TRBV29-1,CSASQEGYGYTF,TGCAGCGCCTCACAGGAGGGTTATGGCTACACCTTC
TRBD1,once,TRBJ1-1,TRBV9,CASSVGPQGVNTEAFF,TGTGCCAGCAGCGTAGGCCCCCAGGGGGTGAACACTGAAGCTTTCTTT
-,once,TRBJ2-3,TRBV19,CASSSSIATDTQYF,TGTGCCAGTAGCTCCTCTATAGCCACAGATACGCAGTATTTT
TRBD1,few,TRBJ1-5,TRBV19,CASSDRESNQPQHF,TGTGCCAGTAGTGACAGGGAGAGCAATCAGCCCCAGCATTTT
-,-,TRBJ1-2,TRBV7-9,CASSPLPRGEEGYTF,TGTGCCAGCAGCCCACTCCCCAGGGGTGAGGAGGGCTACACCTTC
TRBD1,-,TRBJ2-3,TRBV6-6,CASSSGQGTDTQYF,TGTGCCAGCAGTTCAGGACAGGGAACAGATACGCAGTATTTT
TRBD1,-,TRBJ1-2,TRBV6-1,CASRPDRFLNYGYTF,TGTGCCAGCAGGCCGGACAGGTTTCTTAACTATGGCTACACCTTC
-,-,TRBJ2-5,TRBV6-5,CASSYSRTAQETQYF,TGTGCCAGCAGTTACTCAAGAACAGCACAAGAGACCCAGTACTTC
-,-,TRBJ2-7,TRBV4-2,CASSQDSSLRGTYEQYF,TGTGCCAGCAGCCAAGATTCGTCCTTACGCGGTACCTACGAGCAGTACTTC
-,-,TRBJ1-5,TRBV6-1,CASSEASDSLSNQPQHF,TGTGCCAGCAGTGAAGCATCAGACAGCCTTAGCAATCAGCCCCAGCATTTT
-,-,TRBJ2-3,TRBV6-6,CASSYSQGRFTDTQYF,TGTGCCAGCAGTTACAGCCAGGGGAGATTCACAGATACGCAGTATTTT
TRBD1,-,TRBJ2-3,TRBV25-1,CASSDRDRPTDTQYF,TGTGCCAGCTCCGACAGGGACCGACCTACAGATACGCAGTATTTT
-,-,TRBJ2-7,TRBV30,CAWSVSGEQYF,TGTGCCTGGAGTGTTTCGGGCGAGCAGTACTTC
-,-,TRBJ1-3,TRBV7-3,CASSTDIGNTIYF,TGTGCCAGCAGCACCGACATTGGAAACACCATATATTTT
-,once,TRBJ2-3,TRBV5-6,CASSKVSETNLKQYF,TGTGCCAGCAGCAAAGTCTCAGAAACTAACCTAAAGCAGTATTTT
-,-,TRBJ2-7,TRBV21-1,CASSVLAGGAYEQYF,TGTGCCAGCAGCGTGTTAGCGGGAGGAGCCTACGAGCAGTACTTC
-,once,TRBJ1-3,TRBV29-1,CSVAGVGNTIYF,TGCAGCGTTGCAGGGGTAGGAAACACCATATATTTT
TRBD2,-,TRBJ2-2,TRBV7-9,CASSPTPPSGRGYTGELFF,TGTGCCAGCAGCCCAACCCCTCCTAGCGGGAGGGGGTACACCGGGGAGCTGTTTTTT
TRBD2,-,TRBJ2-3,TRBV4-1,CASSQELAGYTDTQYF,TGCGCCAGCAGCCAAGAACTAGCGGGGTACACAGATACGCAGTATTTT
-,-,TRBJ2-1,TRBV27,CASRDKGWSGTSYNEQFF,TGTGCCAGCAGGGATAAAGGGTGGTCGGGAACATCCTACAATGAGCAGTTCTTC
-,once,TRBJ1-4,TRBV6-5,CASRGLPINEKLFF,TGTGCCAGCAGAGGACTTCCGATCAATGAAAAACTGTTTTTT
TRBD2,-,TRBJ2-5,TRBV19,CASIRKIAGGETQYF,TGTGCCAGTATAAGGAAAATAGCGGGAGGGGAGACCCAGTACTTC
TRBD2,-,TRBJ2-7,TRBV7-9,CASSRTSGYSYEQYF,TGTGCCAGCAGTCGGACTAGCGGGTATTCCTACGAGCAGTACTTC
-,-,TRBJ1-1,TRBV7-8,CASSLARGATNPTEAFF,TGTGCCAGCAGCTTAGCACGAGGAGCAACTAACCCAACTGAAGCTTTCTTT
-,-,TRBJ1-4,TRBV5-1,CASSSARGANEKLFF,TGCGCCAGCAGCTCTGCGCGGGGGGCTAATGAAAAACTGTTTTTT
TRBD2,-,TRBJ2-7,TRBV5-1,CASSSGGGTYEQYF,TGCGCCAGCAGCTCGGGCGGGGGAACCTACGAGCAGTACTTC
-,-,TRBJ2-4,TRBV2,CASSRGSLAKNIQYF,TGTGCCAGCAGTAGGGGTTCCCTAGCCAAAAACATTCAGTACTTC
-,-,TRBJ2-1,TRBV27,CASSLSVGLRYNEQFF,TGTGCCAGCAGTTTATCGGTGGGCCTTAGGTACAATGAGCAGTTCTTC
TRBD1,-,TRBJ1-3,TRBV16,CASSQTQGAEGNTIYF,TGTGCCAGCAGCCAGACACAGGGGGCTGAAGGAAACACCATATATTTT
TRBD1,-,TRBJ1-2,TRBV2,CASSEATGRNGYTF,TGTGCCAGCAGTGAAGCGACAGGGCGAAATGGCTACACCTTC
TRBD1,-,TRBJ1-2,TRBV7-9,CASSSQGAIYHYGYTF,TGTGCCAGCAGTTCCCAGGGGGCGATTTATCACTATGGCTACACCTTC
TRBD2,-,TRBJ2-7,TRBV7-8,CASSPVRSGIQRVAEQYF,TGTGCCAGCAGCCCCGTGAGGAGCGGGATCCAAAGGGTCGCCGAGCAGTACTTC
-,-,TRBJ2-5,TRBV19,CASSPSGETQYF,TGTGCCAGTAGCCCATCGGGAGAGACCCAGTACTTC
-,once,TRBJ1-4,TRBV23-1,CASSQYRANEKLFF,TGCGCCAGCAGTCAATACAGGGCAAATGAAAAACTGTTTTTT
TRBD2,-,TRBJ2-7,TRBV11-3,CASSRSLAGSYEQYF,TGTGCCAGCAGCCGCTCACTAGCGGGATCCTACGAGCAGTACTTC
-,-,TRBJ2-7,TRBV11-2,CASSPGSFHEQYF,TGTGCCAGCAGCCCCGGGAGTTTCCACGAGCAGTACTTC
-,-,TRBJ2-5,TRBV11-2,CASSPRGGLSTVQETQYF,TGTGCCAGCAGCCCGAGAGGGGGACTAAGCACAGTGCAAGAGACCCAGTACTTC
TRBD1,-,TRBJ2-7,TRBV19,CASSMPGQDYEQYF,TGTGCCAGTAGTATGCCCGGACAGGACTACGAGCAGTACTTC
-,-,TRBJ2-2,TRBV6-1,CASRPRAGSAGELFF,TGTGCCAGCAGGCCTAGGGCGGGATCGGCCGGGGAGCTGTTTTTT
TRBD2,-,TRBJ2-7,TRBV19,CAGEREGPVISAYEQYF,TGTGCCGGCGAGCGGGAGGGCCCCGTTATTTCGGCCTACGAGCAGTACTTC